One sample yielded the 24 T cell receptor beta chains listed below, sequenced in a study of cytomegalovirus exposure and HLA in healthy donors. A multiplex PCR was run with 60 Vbeta primers and 13 Jbeta primers. Sequenced by immunoSEQ multiplex PCR; TCRdb stores in-frame clones only, minus some. The sample carries 150,000 to 200,000 clones, approximately 80% recorded once. The sequenced material came from PBMCs. These receptors all stem from a woman aged 18-30 years in good health and CMV-seropositive.

The rearrangement joins TRBV25-1 to TRBJ2-7; D remains unclear. In germline, CDR1 is MGHDK, CDR2 SYGVNS. V dropped 3 bases and J dropped 6 bases, with 6 bases sitting between them. This CDR3 contains 11 residues. CDR3 region: CASSDSGEQYF. The CDR3 nucleotides read TGTGCCAGCAGTGATTCGGGCGAGCAGTACTTC.

The gene calls are TRBV9 and TRBJ2-3; TRBD1 matches 7 bases. The junction had 5 bases not matched to a gene; V was cut back by 4 bases and J by 0 bases. Per the germline V gene, CDR1 is SGDLS and CDR2 is YYNGEE. The CDR3 length is 15 residues. The CDR3 spells CASSQGTVSTDTQYF. CDR3 in DNA: TGTGCCAGCAGCCAAGGGACAGTGAGCACAGATACGCAGTATTTT.

This chain links TRBV27 with TRBJ2-1; 9 positions match TRBD1. Germline values: CDR1 MNHEY, CDR2 SMNVEV (reference sequence). V shed 3 bases and J 7 bases; nucleotides not matched to a gene: 4. The CDR3 spans 14 residues. Here the CDR3 DNA reads TGTGCCAGCAGTTTGGGGACAGGGATGAATGAGCAGTTCTTC. Its translation is CASSLGTGMNEQFF.

The J gene is TRBJ1-1, the V gene TRBV5-4, with D perhaps matching TRBD1 (5 bases). Germline lookup yields CDR1 SGHNT and CDR2 YYREEE (reference sequence). The CDR3 length is 12 residues. The germline V and J ends were trimmed by 9 bases and 13 bases, with 22 bases remaining between them. The CDR3 protein is CAISPGSGSGFF. Here the CDR3 DNA reads TGTGCCATCTCCCCCGGGTCAGGGTCAGGTTTCTTT. Based on the CDR3 plus reference TRBV5-4 and TRBJ1-1, the full variable domain is ETGVTQSPTHLIKTRGQQVTLRCSSQSGHNTVSWYQQALGQGPQFIFQYYREEENGRGNFPPRFSGLQFPNYSSELNVNALELDDSALYLCAISPGSGSGFFGQGTRLTVV.

This clone is a singleton in its sample. The genes are TRBV9 and TRBJ1-4; tentatively, D is TRBD1 (5 bases). Trimming shortened V by 3 bases and J by 3 bases, and 9 bases separated the two germline ends. The CDR3 spans 14 residues. Germline CDR1 reads SGDLS; CDR2 reads YYNGEE. In DNA form, the CDR3 reads TGTGCCAGCAGCGGCAGGGTCCCTAATGAAAAACTGTTTTTT. This encodes CASSGRVPNEKLFF.

V usage is TRBV11-2 and J usage is TRBJ2-5; 9 positions match TRBD2. Germline V gene data show CDR1 as SGHAT and CDR2 as FQNNGV. V lost 3 bases, J lost 5 bases, and 10 bases stayed unmatched. The length of the CDR3 is 16 residues. DNA of the CDR3: TGTGCCAGCAGCTTTGGGCTAGCGGGGACCGATGAGACCCAGTACTTC. The encoded protein is CASSFGLAGTDETQYF. Full variable domain (remainder filled in from reference TRBV11-2 and TRBJ2-5): EAGVAQSPRYKIIEKRQSVAFWCNPISGHATLYWYQQILGQGPKLLIQFQNNGVVDDSQLPKDRFSAERLKGVDSTLKIQPAKLEDSAVYLCASSFGLAGTDETQYFGPGTRLLVL.

V and J are TRBV19 and TRBJ2-3; 8 bases match TRBD2. With V trimmed by 7 bases and J by 0 bases, 3 bases remained unmatched. This CDR3 spans 14 amino acids. Germline assignment: CDR1 LNHDA and CDR2 SQIVND (reference sequence). DNA of the CDR3: TGTGCCAGTAAACTAGCGGCTAGCACAGATACGCAGTATTTT. This translates into CASKLAASTDTQYF.

In nucleotides, the CDR3 is TGTGCCAGCAGTGGGCCAGGGGGCTCTGGCTACACCTTC. It specifies CASSGPGGSGYTF. This rearrangement joins TRBV6-5 to TRBJ1-2; 8 bases map to TRBD1. CDR3 length: 13 amino acids. Losses at the gene ends were 5 bases for V and 7 bases for J; bases not matched to a gene: 6. Germline CDR1 MNHEY, CDR2 SVGAGI.

This clone was counted between two and nine times. The V gene is TRBV2, the J gene TRBJ1-4; unclear D gene. Germline assignment: CDR1 SNHLY and CDR2 FYNNEI. Trimming stripped 11 bases from V and 7 bases from J, with 14 bases between. CDR3 size: 12 residues. The CDR3 coding sequence is TGTGCCTGCTCGGGGAGGCGTGAAAAACTGTTTTTT. It specifies CACSGRREKLFF. The complete variable domain, with remaining parts taken from reference TRBV2 and TRBJ1-4, reads EPEVTQTPSHQVTQMGQEVILRCVPISNHLYFYWYRQILGQKVEFLVSFYNNEISEKSEIFDDQFSVERPDGSNFTLKIRSTKLEDSAMYFCACSGRREKLFFGSGTQLSVL.

On this clone itself: The junction and the germline gene differ at one end; a read error may be behind it. J is TRBJ2-2 and V is TRBV7-7; 9 nucleotides align to TRBD2. This CDR3 comprises 16 residues. Germline CDR1 is SSHAT and CDR2 is FNYEAQ (reference sequence). The CDR3 DNA sequence: TGTGCTAGCAGCTTAGCGCTGGGACTAGCCACCGGGGAGCTGTTTTTT. Translation gives CASSLALGLATGELFF.

This chain uses TRBV7-9 with TRBJ2-5, with a tentative D call TRBD1 (7 bases). Germline V lookup: CDR1 SEHNR, CDR2 FQNEAQ (reference sequence). V dropped 2 bases and J dropped 4 bases, with 14 bases sitting between them. This CDR3 spans 15 amino acids. In nucleotides, the CDR3 is TGTGCCAGCAGCTTACTCGGAGGGGGCCGAGAGACCCAGTACTTC. Protein sequence: CASSLLGGGRETQYF.

V is TRBV13 and J is TRBJ2-3; D may be TRBD2 (6 bases). Germline V gene lookup returns CDR1 PRHDT and CDR2 FYEKMQ (reference sequence). This CDR3 comprises 14 residues. V lost 4 bases and J lost 5, with 13 bases in between. CDR3 nucleotide sequence: TGTGCCAGCAGCTCCATACCCGGGGGAGATACGCAGTATTTT. The encoded protein is CASSSIPGGDTQYF.

J is TRBJ2-2 and V is TRBV5-1; D possibly corresponds to TRBD1 (6 bases). From germline, CDR1 is SGHRS and CDR2 YFSETQ. Between the trimmed V and J ends, which lost 1 base and 2 bases, there was a span of 9 bases. The CDR3 loop spans 15 amino acids. CDR3 loop: CASSLRGSNTGELFF. CDR3 DNA sequence: TGCGCCAGCAGCTTGAGGGGGTCCAACACCGGGGAGCTGTTTTTT.

The rearrangement uses TRBV6-5 and TRBJ1-2; TRBD1 matches 11 bases. The CDR3 is 14 residues long. CDR1 MNHEY and CDR2 SVGAGI come from the germline V gene. V trimming: 5 bases; J trimming: 5 bases; junction bases outside the gene matches: 4. The CDR3 nucleotides are TGTGCCAGCAGTCAAGGGACAGGGGGATATGGCTACACCTTC. This codes for CASSQGTGGYGYTF.

The chain combines TRBV5-8 with TRBJ2-1; D perhaps matches TRBD2 (5 bases). The CDR3 extends over 17 amino acids. Trimming left V 1 base short and J 0 bases short, with 14 bases between. The germline gives CDR1 SGHTS, CDR2 YDEGEE. CDR3 loop: CASSLSFSELSYNEQFF. CDR3 in DNA: TGTGCCAGCAGCTTGTCGTTTAGCGAACTCTCCTACAATGAGCAGTTCTTC.

This clone occurred once. The gene calls are TRBV7-9 and TRBJ2-2, with D maybe TRBD2 (5 bases). The CDR3 totals 15 residues. V was pared by 5 bases and J by 2 bases, with 12 bases between. The germline CDR1 and CDR2 sequences are SEHNR and FQNEAQ (reference sequence). In DNA form, the CDR3 reads TGTGCCAGCAGCCTCGGCCGGGGTAACACCGGGGAGCTGTTTTTT. It specifies CASSLGRGNTGELFF.

With respect to this clone: The same CDR3 can be traced to other DNA sequences in this sample. This rearrangement joins TRBV6-4 to TRBJ2-3; 8 bases map to TRBD2. The CDR3 totals 15 residues. Germline values: CDR1 MRHNA, CDR2 SNTAGT. Losses at the gene ends were 0 bases for V and 3 bases for J; bases not matched to a gene: 2. CDR3 in amino acids: CASSDSSGGTDTQYF. The CDR3 bases are TGTGCCAGCAGTGACTCAAGCGGGGGTACAGATACGCAGTATTTT.

The sample holds one count of this clone. The chain combines TRBV7-9 with TRBJ1-1; TRBD1 might be the D (6 bases). Germline V gives CDR1 SEHNR, CDR2 FQNEAQ (reference sequence). The CDR3 sequence is 17 residues long. V was clipped by 4 bases and J by 6 bases, with 24 bases between them. CDR3 sequence (DNA): TGTGCCAGCAGCTCCATCCGGGACATCTTTATGGTACCTGAAGCTTTCTTT. It encodes CASSSIRDIFMVPEAFF.

V gene TRBV5-1 combines with J gene TRBJ2-6, with D maybe TRBD1 (6 bases). CDR3 length: 20 residues. V lost 5 bases, J lost 1 base, and 25 bases lay in between. Germline loops: CDR1 SGHRS, CDR2 YFSETQ. The CDR3 reads CASSFDRWGRPGSGANVLTF. Written as DNA, the CDR3 is TGCGCCAGCAGTTTCGACAGGTGGGGACGACCTGGGTCTGGGGCCAACGTCCTGACTTTC.

This chain joins TRBV2 and TRBJ2-6; D call uncertain. Germline CDR1 reads SNHLY; CDR2 reads FYNNEI. This CDR3 contains 14 residues. V gave up 6 bases and J gave up 3 bases, with 9 bases separating them. This CDR3 is CASRRNSGANVLTF. CDR3 nucleotide sequence: TGTGCCAGCAGACGGAACAGTGGGGCCAACGTCCTGACTTTC.

The rearrangement uses TRBV5-1 and TRBJ2-3, with 12 bases matching TRBD2. This CDR3 has 15 residues. Losses at the gene ends were 1 base for V and 4 bases for J; bases not matched to a gene: 1. CDR1 is SGHRS, CDR2 YFSETQ, per germline. The DNA for the CDR3 is TGCGCCAGCAGCTTGACTAGCGGGGGGTCAGATACGCAGTATTTT. Translating it yields CASSLTSGGSDTQYF.

This chain links TRBV4-1 with TRBJ1-4; D gene unclear. The CDR3 extends over 15 amino acids. Germline CDR1 reads MGHRA; CDR2 reads YSYEKL. Trimming stripped 3 bases from V and 0 bases from J, with 8 bases between. CDR3 coding DNA: TGCGCCAGCAGCCACGGTGTTGCAACTAATGAAAAACTGTTTTTT. Translation gives CASSHGVATNEKLFF.

The chain has TRBV18 and TRBJ1-2; a possible D gene is TRBD1 (6 bases). The CDR3 is 15 amino acids. The V end was cut by 2 bases, the J end by 5 bases, with 15 bases between. The germline CDR1 and CDR2 sequences are KGHSH and LQKENI. The chain's CDR3 is CASSPGWGQKYGYTF. Here the CDR3 DNA reads TGTGCCAGCTCACCAGGCTGGGGGCAGAAATATGGCTACACCTTC.

The rearrangement joins TRBV19 to TRBJ1-1; no reliable D call. The CDR3 spans 15 residues. CDR1 is LNHDA, CDR2 SQIVND, per germline (reference sequence). V lost 5 bases and J 0 bases, leaving 13 bases between the germline ends. The chain's CDR3 is CASSPLERLNTEAFF. Here the CDR3 DNA reads TGTGCCAGTAGTCCCTTGGAGCGGCTGAACACTGAAGCTTTCTTT.